A selection of T cell receptor beta chains follows, all from one sample in a study of T cells in Graves' hyperthyroidism and ophthalmopathy. TCRdb called the multiplex PCR reads again in MiXCR, with one record for every CDR3 protein. The sample lists 530,000 or so distinct CDR3 sequences, 17% occurring once. The sequencing sample was made of blood. The receptors come from a woman between 18 and 29 years old with Graves' ophthalmopathy. The CDR3 runs from the conserved cysteine through the conserved F or W. The D gene is left open where the match is weak. Clone size appears in some rows only: once, few, many, or a class for an expanded clone.

V gene	J gene	clone size	D gene	CDR3 DNA	CDR3 protein
TRBV4-2	TRBJ1-4	.	.	TGTGCCAGCAGCCAACTGAGCGGGGGCGCTAATGAAAAACTGTTTTTT	CASSQLSGGANEKLFF
TRBV6-1	TRBJ1-5	many	.	TGTGCCGGTCCAGGTTCCAGCAATCAGCCCCAGCATTTT	CAGPGSSNQPQHF
TRBV7-8	TRBJ2-1	few	.	TGTGCCAGCAGCTATAGGGTGGGAGAGCAGTTCTTC	CASSYRVGEQFF
TRBV2	TRBJ2-7	few	.	TGTGCCAGCGAAGACGAGAAAGTATCCTACGAGCAGTACTTC	CASEDEKVSYEQYF
TRBV6-2/TRBV6-3	TRBJ1-5	many	.	TGTGCCAGCAGTTACCCTTCGGGATTCCACTGGGACAGCAATCAGCCCCAGCATTTT	CASSYPSGFHWDSNQPQHF
TRBV20-1	TRBJ1-2	few	TRBD1	TGCAGTGCTAGAGACTTGAACCGGGACAGAGGCTACACCTTC	CSARDLNRDRGYTF
TRBV18	TRBJ1-1	.	.	TGTGCCAGCTCCCCATCAAGGGGAGATACTGAAGCTTTCTTT	CASSPSRGDTEAFF
TRBV29-1	TRBJ2-1	few	.	TGCAGCGTTGGTAGGGGGGGCGGTCACAATGAGCAGTTCTTC	CSVGRGGGHNEQFF
TRBV6-1	TRBJ1-4	few	TRBD1	TGTGCCAGCAGTATTAAGGGGGCCCCTTATGAAAAACTGTTTTTT	CASSIKGAPYEKLFF
TRBV20-1	TRBJ2-5	.	TRBD2	TGCAGTGCTTACTCCGGCGGGGGGGAGGGGACCCAGTACTTC	CSAYSGGGEGTQYF
TRBV6-1	TRBJ2-7	many	.	TGTGCCAGCAGTGAACTCGAGCAGTACTTC	CASSELEQYF
TRBV7-8	TRBJ2-5	few	TRBD2	TGTGCCAGCAGCTTGAGAACAATAGCGGGAGGGAAAGAGACCCAGTACTTC	CASSLRTIAGGKETQYF
TRBV7-9	TRBJ2-7	few	TRBD2	TGTGCCAGCAGCTTAGCGCGAGCGGGGTCCTACGAGCAGTACTTC	CASSLARAGSYEQYF
TRBV9	TRBJ1-2	.	.	TGTGCCAGCAGCGGTCCGGAGGGCGGGGGGTATGGCTACACCTTC	CASSGPEGGGYGYTF
TRBV20-1	TRBJ1-1	few	.	TGCAGTGGGTGGGTGAGCACTGAAGCTTTCTTT	CSGWVSTEAFF
TRBV2	TRBJ1-2	many	.	TGTGCCAGCAGACAACAGGAAGACAACTATGGCTACACCTTC	CASRQQEDNYGYTF
TRBV30	TRBJ2-1	many	TRBD2	TGTGCCTGGAGTCTCAACCCGGGACTAGCGGGAGACCTGTACAATGAGCAGTTCTTC	CAWSLNPGLAGDLYNEQFF
TRBV27	TRBJ2-1	few	.	TGTGCCAGCAGTTTCGGGATCAGAATGAATGAGCAGTTCTTC	CASSFGIRMNEQFF
TRBV11-2	TRBJ2-2	many	TRBD1	TGTGCCAGCAGTTCGGACAGGGGGAGCACCGGGGAGCTGTTTTTT	CASSSDRGSTGELFF
TRBV20-1	TRBJ1-3	.	.	TGCAGTGCTAGAACAGATGCTGGAAACACCATATATTTT	CSARTDAGNTIYF
TRBV29-1	TRBJ1-3	few	.	TGCAGCGTTGAAGATCTGGGCCCTCACTCTGGAAACACCATATATTTT	CSVEDLGPHSGNTIYF
TRBV3-1	TRBJ1-2	.	.	TGTGCCAGCAGCCATGGCTCCAGGGGCGGACAAGGGGATGGCTACACCTTC	CASSHGSRGGQGDGYTF
TRBV27	TRBJ2-1	many	TRBD2	TGTGCCAGCAGTTTACGGACTAGCGGGGGTTACAATGAGCAGTTCTTC	CASSLRTSGGYNEQFF
TRBV27	TRBJ2-7	many	.	TGTGCCAGCAGTTCCCTTCTAGCGCAACGCACCTACGAGCAGTACTTC	CASSSLLAQRTYEQYF
TRBV5-8	TRBJ2-3	many	TRBD1	TGTGCCAGCAGCTGGGACAGGGGGCAGGCAGATACGCAGTATTTT	CASSWDRGQADTQYF